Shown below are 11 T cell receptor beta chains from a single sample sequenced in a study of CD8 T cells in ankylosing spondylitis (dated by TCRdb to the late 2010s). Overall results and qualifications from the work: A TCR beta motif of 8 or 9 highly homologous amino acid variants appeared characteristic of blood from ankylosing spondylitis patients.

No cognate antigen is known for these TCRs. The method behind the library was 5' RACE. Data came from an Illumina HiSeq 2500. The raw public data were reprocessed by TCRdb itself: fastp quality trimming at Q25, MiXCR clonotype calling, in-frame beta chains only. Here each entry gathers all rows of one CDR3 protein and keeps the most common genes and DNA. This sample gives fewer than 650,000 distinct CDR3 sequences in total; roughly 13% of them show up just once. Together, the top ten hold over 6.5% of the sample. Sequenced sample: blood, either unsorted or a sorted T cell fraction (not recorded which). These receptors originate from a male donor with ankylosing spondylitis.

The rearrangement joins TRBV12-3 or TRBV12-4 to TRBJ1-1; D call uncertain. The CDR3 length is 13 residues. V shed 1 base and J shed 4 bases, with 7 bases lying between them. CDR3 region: CASSLGKITEAFF. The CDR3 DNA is TGTGCCAGCAGTTTAGGGAAGATCACTGAAGCTTTCTTT.

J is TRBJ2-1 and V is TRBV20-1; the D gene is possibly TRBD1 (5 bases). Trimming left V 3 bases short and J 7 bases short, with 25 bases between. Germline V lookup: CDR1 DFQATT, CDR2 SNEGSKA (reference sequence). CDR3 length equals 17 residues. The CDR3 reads CSASPPGRNPGLNEQFF. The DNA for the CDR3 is TGCAGTGCTAGTCCCCCGGGCCGGAACCCAGGGTTAAATGAGCAGTTCTTC.

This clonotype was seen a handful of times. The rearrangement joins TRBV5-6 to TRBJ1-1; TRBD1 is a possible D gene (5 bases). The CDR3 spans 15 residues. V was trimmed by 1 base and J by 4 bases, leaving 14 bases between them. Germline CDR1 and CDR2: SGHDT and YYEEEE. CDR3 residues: CASSLRVGVGTEAFF. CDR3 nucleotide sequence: TGTGCCAGCAGCTTGCGGGTGGGGGTTGGCACTGAAGCTTTCTTT.

CDR3 DNA: TGTGCCACCAGTGATTTGATCGGACAGGGAGGATATGAGCAGTTCTTC. This translates into CATSDLIGQGGYEQFF. The rearrangement joins TRBV24-1 to TRBJ2-1; 8 bases are a match to TRBD1. This CDR3 has 16 amino acids. Losses at the gene ends were 0 bases for V and 8 bases for J; bases not matched to a gene: 8. Germline assignment: CDR1 KGHDR and CDR2 SFDVKD.

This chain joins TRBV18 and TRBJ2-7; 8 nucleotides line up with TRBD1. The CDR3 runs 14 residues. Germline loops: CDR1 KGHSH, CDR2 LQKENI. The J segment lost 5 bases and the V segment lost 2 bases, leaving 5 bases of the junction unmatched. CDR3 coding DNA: TGTGCCAGCTCACCAACAGGGGGTTCGAACGAGCAGTACTTC. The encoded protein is CASSPTGGSNEQYF.

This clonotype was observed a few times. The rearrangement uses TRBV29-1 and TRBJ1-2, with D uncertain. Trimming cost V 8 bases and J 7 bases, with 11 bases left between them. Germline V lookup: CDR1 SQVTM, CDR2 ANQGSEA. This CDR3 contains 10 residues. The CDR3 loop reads CSTVEGGYTF. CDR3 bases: TGCAGCACGGTCGAGGGTGGCTACACCTTC. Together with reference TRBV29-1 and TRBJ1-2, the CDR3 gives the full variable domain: SAVISQKPSRDICQRGTSLTIQCQVDSQVTMMFWYRQQPGQSLTLIATANQGSEATYESGFVIDKFPISRPNLTFSTLTVSNMSPEDSSIYLCSTVEGGYTFGSGTRLTVV.

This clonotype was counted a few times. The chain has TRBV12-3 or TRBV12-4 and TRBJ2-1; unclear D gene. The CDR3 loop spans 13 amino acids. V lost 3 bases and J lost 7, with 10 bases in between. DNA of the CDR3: TGTGCCAGCAGTTTCCTCGACGGGAATGAGCAGTTCTTC. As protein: CASSFLDGNEQFF.

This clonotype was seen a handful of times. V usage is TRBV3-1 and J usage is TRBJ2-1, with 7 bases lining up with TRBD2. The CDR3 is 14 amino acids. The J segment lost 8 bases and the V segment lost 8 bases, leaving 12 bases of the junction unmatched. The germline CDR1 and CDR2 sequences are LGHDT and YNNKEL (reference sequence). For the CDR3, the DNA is TGTGCCAGCGAGCTGACTAGTGGGGGGGATGAGCAGTTCTTC. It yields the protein CASELTSGGDEQFF.

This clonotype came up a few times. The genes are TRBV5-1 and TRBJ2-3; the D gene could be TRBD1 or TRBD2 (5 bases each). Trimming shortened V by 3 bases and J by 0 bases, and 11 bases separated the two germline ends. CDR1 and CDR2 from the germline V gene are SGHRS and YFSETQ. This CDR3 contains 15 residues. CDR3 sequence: CASSSDTGSTDTQYF. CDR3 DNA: TGCGCCAGCAGCTCGGACACGGGGAGCACAGATACGCAGTATTTT.

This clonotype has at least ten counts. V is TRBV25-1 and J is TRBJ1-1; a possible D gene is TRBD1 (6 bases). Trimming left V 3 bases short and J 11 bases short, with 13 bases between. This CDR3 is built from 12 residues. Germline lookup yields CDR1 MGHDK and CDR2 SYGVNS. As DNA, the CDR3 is TGTGCCAGCAGTGAGGGGGCCTTCAGGGCTTTCTTT. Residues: CASSEGAFRAFF.

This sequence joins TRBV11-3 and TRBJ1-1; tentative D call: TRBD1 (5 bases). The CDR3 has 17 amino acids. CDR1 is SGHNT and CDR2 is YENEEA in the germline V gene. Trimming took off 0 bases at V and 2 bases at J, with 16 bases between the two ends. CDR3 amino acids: CASSLDRWGGFNTEAFF. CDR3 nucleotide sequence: TGTGCCAGCAGCTTAGATCGGTGGGGGGGATTCAACACTGAAGCTTTCTTT.